What follows are 6 T cell receptor beta chains derived from one specimen sequenced in a study of blood T cell repertoires in COVID-19. Sequencing used immunoSEQ multiplex PCR; TCRdb keeps in-frame clones, though not all of them. This sample yields about 58,000 clones, of which 70% to 90% are seen a single time; 1.4% belongs to the top ten. Input material: peripheral blood. All receptors derive from a man aged 60-69 years with acute or convalescent COVID-19.

The chain employs TRBV7-2 and TRBJ2-3; no reliable D call. Trimming took off 6 bases at V and 4 bases at J, with 5 bases between the two ends. CDR1 is SGHTA and CDR2 is FQGNSA in the germline V gene. The CDR3 totals 11 residues. DNA of the CDR3: TGTGCCAGCAGACCGGCAGATACGCAGTATTTT. It specifies CASRPADTQYF.

The chain is built from TRBV7-8 and TRBJ2-2, with 10 nucleotides matching TRBD2. The J segment lost 8 bases and the V segment lost 2 bases, leaving 8 bases of the junction unmatched. The CDR3 is 16 residues long. CDR1 and CDR2 (germline): SGHVS, FQNEAQ. The CDR3: CASSLTGTSVSGELFF. CDR3 bases: TGTGCCAGCAGCTTAACCGGGACTAGCGTGTCTGGGGAGCTGTTTTTT.

The V call is TRBV6-2 or TRBV6-3, the J call TRBJ2-1, with 7 bases aligning to TRBD2. The ends lost 0 bases at V and 0 bases at J; junction bases unmatched: 11. The V gene's germline CDR1 is MNHEY and CDR2 SVGEGT. The CDR3 is 19 residues long. The CDR3 DNA reads as TGTGCCAGCAGTTACTCCGGCCTAGCGGCAAGGAGCTCCTACAATGAGCAGTTCTTC. Translated, it gives CASSYSGLAARSSYNEQFF.

The chain combines TRBV9 with TRBJ1-1, with a weak D call TRBD1 (6 bases). This CDR3 spans 15 amino acids. CDR1 and CDR2 from the germline V gene are SGDLS and YYNGEE. Trimming left V 4 bases short and J 0 bases short, with 13 bases between. The CDR3 nucleotides read TGTGCCAGCAGCCTAACGGGGGGGCTGAACACTGAAGCTTTCTTT. It codes for CASSLTGGLNTEAFF.

This chain connects TRBV6-2 or TRBV6-3 to TRBJ1-4; D is unclear. The CDR3 covers 13 residues. Germline V lookup: CDR1 MNHEY, CDR2 SVGEGT. V gave up 2 bases and J gave up 7 bases, with 8 bases separating them. DNA of the CDR3: TGTGCCAGCAGTTACCGTCCGGGTGAAAAACTGTTTTTT. It codes for CASSYRPGEKLFF.

V and J are TRBV4-2 and TRBJ1-1; the D gene is possibly TRBD1 (6 bases). The CDR3 consists of 15 residues. Germline values: CDR1 LGHNA, CDR2 YNFKEQ. The ends were cut back, 0 bases at V and 6 bases at J, with 14 bases in the middle. The chain's CDR3 is CASSQEQGRMAEAFF. The CDR3 DNA follows: TGTGCCAGCAGCCAAGAGCAGGGGCGGATGGCTGAAGCTTTCTTT.